The sample holds many counts of the clone carrying this TCR beta chain. The antigen is not known. The CDR3 is 12 amino acids. Looked up from germline, CDR1 is DFQATT and CDR2 is SNEGSKA (reference sequence). V was shortened by 7 bases and J by 2 bases, with 9 bases between the two germline ends. This entry comes from a study of early T cells in non-severe SARS-CoV-2 infection. Each single cDNA molecule received a unique molecular identifier. MiXCR was run by TCRdb on the 5' RACE reads, yielding one entry per CDR3 protein. This sample has roughly 54,000 distinct CDR3 sequences, with about 5.6% found just once. Notes on the study in general: Matches to VDJdb favored anti-spike CD8 responses and missed private and CD4 specificities.

The sequencing input was whole blood. The rearrangement joins TRBV20-1 to TRBJ1-5, with D perhaps TRBD1 (6 bases). This clonotype was obtained from an adult who was a healthcare worker with PCR-confirmed SARS-CoV-2 infection or an uninfected control (not recorded which). CDR3 nucleotides: TGCAGTGTGGACAGACGCAATCAGCCCCAGCATTTT. It yields the protein CSVDRRNQPQHF.